The clone carrying this T cell receptor (beta chain) has more than one count but fewer than ten. No antigen is known for it. Template material for amplifying TCR beta CDR3 regions consisted of RNA transcripts. With the HTBI primer set, the TCR CDR3 went through a first round of RT-PCR. MiXCR, run by TCRdb on the multiplex PCR reads, gives a single entry per CDR3 protein. The table has approximately 330,000 distinct CDR3 sequences, roughly 23% seen once; the top ten hold around 45%. PBMCs were sourced from around 10 ml fresh peripheral blood. This entry is derived from a study of T cells in Graves' hyperthyroidism and ophthalmopathy. Study results and caveats: Most expanded thyroid clonotypes above 0.001 also appeared in blood.

Trimming left V 6 bases short and J 1 base short, with 16 bases between. Germline CDR1 reads DFQATT; CDR2 reads SNEGSKA (reference sequence). The CDR3 runs 16 residues. The rearrangement uses TRBV20-1 and TRBJ2-6; D is perhaps TRBD2 (5 bases). The receptor's source is a woman between 50 and 59 years old with Graves' hyperthyroidism. The sequenced sample was blood. The CDR3 DNA is TGCAGTGCCCAAAAAGCCCGGGGATCTGGGGCCAACGTCCTGACTTTC. Translating it yields CSAQKARGSGANVLTF.